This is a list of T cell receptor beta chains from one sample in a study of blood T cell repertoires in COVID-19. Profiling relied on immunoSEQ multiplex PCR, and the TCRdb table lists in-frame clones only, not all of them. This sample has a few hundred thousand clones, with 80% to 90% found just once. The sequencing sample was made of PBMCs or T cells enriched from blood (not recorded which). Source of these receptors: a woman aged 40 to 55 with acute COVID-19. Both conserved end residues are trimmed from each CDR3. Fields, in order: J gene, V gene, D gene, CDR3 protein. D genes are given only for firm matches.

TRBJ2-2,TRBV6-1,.,ASRAGTKNTGELF
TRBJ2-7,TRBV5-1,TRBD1,ASSKQGFVYEQY
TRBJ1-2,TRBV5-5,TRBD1,ASSIGWQGAFGYT
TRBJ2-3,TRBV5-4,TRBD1,ASSDRGVSTDTQY
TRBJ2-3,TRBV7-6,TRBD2,ASSSRPSGVTDTQY
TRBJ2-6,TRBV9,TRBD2,ASTAWEGSGANVLT
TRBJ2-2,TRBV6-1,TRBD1,ASSETGIGELF
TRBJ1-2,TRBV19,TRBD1,ASRDRENYGYT
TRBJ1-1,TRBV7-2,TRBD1,ASSPTLGQGKAF
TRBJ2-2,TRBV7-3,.,ASSRAADTGELF
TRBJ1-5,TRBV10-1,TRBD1,ATRQGSNQPQH
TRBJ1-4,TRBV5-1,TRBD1,ASSLGQGSNEKLF
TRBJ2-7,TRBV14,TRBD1,ASSQDRRRDRD
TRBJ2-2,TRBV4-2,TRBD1,ASSQSETGGRRGTGELF
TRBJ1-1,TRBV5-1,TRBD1,ASSLFTIQGASSATEAF
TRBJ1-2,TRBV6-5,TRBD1,ASSYSSRGTGGYT
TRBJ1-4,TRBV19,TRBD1,ASNQGAHPNEKLF
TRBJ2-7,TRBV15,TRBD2,ATSRGTSEGYEQY
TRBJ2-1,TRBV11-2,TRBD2,ASSLAPGTSGIEQF
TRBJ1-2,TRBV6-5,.,ASSYREPGFYT
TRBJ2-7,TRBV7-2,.,ASSKSNSGRAQY
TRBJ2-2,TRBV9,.,ASSVAPTGANTGELF
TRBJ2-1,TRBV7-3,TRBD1,ASSTGTGVIGEQF
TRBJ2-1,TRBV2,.,ASSPEDYKTYNEQF
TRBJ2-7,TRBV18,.,ASSPSQGSEQY
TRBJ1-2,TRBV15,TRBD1,ATSSPFHRDSGYT
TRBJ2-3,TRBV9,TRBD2,ASSPRVGGMTDTQY
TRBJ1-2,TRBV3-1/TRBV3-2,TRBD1,ASSKRDSGNYGYT
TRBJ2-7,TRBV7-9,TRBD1,ASSKPGQVYEQY
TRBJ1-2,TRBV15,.,ATSRESGAHGYT
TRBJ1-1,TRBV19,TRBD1,ASSRLPGQGVEAF
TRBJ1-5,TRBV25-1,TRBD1,ASSQGDQPQH
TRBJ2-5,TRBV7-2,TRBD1,ASSTTGRETQY
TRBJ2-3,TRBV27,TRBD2,ASSHGRGESDTQY
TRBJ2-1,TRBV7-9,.,ASSLPGGAYNEQF
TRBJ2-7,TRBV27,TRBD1,ASRPWGTGGYEQY